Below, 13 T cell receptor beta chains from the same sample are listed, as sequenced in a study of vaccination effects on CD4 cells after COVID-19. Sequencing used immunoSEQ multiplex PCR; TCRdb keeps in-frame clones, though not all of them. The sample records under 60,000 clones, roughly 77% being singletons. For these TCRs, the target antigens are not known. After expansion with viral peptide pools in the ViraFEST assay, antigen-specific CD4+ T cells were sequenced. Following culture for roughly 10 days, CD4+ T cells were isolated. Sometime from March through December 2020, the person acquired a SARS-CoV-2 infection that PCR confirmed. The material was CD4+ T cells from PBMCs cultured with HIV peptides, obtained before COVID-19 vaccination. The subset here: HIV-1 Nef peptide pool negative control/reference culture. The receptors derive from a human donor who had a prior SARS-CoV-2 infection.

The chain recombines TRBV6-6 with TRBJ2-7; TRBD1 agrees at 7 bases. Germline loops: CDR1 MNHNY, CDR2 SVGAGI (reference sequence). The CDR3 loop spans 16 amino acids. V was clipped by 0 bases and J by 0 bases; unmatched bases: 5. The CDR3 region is CASSYSDRAHSYEQYF. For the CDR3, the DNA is TGTGCCAGCAGTTACTCAGACAGGGCCCACTCCTACGAGCAGTACTTC.

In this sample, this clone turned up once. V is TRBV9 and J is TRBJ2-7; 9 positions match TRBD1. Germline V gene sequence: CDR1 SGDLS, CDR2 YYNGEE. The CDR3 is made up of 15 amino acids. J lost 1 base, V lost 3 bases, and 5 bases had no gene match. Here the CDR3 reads CASSAGTGWSYEQYF. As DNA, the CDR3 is TGTGCCAGCAGCGCCGGGACAGGGTGGTCCTACGAGCAGTACTTC. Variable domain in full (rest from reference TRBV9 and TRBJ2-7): DSGVTQTPKHLITATGQRVTLRCSPRSGDLSVYWYQQSLDQGLQFLIQYYNGEERAKGNILERFSAQQFPDLHSELNLSSLELGDSALYFCASSAGTGWSYEQYFGPGTRLTVT.

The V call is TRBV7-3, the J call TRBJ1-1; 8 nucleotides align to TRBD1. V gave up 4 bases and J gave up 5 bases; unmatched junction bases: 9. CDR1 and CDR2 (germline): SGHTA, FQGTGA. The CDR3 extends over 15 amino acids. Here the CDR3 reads CASSSTGEIGTEAFF. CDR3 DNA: TGTGCCAGCAGCTCGACAGGGGAGATCGGTACTGAAGCTTTCTTT.

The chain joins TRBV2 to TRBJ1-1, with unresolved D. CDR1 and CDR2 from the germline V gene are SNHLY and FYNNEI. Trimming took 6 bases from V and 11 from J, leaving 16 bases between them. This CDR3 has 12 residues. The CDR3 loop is CASRELSGRAFF. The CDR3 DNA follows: TGTGCCAGCAGGGAACTGTCCGGACGGGCTTTCTTT.

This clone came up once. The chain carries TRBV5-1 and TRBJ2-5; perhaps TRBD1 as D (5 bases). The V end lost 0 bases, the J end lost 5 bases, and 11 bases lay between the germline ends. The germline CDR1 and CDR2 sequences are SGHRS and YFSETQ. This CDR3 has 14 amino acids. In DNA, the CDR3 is TGCGCCAGCAGCTTGGCTCAGGGCGAGGAGACCCAGTACTTC. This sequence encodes CASSLAQGEETQYF.

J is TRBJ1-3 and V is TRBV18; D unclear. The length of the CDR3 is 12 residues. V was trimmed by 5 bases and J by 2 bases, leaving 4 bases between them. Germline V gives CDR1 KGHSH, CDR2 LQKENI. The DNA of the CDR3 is TGTGCCAGCTCAGTGCCTGGAAACACCATATATTTT. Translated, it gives CASSVPGNTIYF. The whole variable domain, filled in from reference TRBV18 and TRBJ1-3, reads NAGVMQNPRHLVRRRGQEARLRCSPMKGHSHVYWYRQLPEEGLKFMVYLQKENIIDESGMPKERFSAEFPKEGPSILRIQQVVRGDSAAYFCASSVPGNTIYFGEGSWLTVV.

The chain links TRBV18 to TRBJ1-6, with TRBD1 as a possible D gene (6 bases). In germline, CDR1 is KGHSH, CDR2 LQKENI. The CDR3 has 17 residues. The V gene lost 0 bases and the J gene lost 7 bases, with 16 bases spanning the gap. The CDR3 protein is CASSPPVPQGGNSPLHF. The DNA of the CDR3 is TGTGCCAGCTCACCACCGGTTCCACAGGGAGGCAATTCACCCCTCCACTTT.

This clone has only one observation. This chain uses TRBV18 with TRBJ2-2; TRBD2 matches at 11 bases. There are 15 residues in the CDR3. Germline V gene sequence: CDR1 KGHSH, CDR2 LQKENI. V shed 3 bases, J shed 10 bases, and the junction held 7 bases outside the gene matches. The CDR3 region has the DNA TGTGCCAGCTCACCGCGATATAGCGGGAGGGAGGAGCTGTTTTTT. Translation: CASSPRYSGREELFF. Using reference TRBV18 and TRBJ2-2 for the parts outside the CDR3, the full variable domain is NAGVMQNPRHLVRRRGQEARLRCSPMKGHSHVYWYRQLPEEGLKFMVYLQKENIIDESGMPKERFSAEFPKEGPSILRIQQVVRGDSAAYFCASSPRYSGREELFFGEGSRLTVL.

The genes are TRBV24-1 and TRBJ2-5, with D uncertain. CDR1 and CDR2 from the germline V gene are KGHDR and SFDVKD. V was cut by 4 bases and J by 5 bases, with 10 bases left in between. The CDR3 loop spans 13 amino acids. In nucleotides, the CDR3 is TGTGCCACCAGTGACCCCACCCTGGAGACCCAGTACTTC. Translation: CATSDPTLETQYF.

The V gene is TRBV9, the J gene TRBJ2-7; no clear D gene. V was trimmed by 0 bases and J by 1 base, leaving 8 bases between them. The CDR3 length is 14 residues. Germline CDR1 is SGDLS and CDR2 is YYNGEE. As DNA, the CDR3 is TGTGCCAGCAGCGTAGATCCCTTTTCCTACGAGCAGTACTTC. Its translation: CASSVDPFSYEQYF.

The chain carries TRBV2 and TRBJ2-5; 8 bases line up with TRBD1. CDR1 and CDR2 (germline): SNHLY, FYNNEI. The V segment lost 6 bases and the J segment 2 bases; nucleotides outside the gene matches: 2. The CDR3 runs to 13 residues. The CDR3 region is CASSRDRQETQYF. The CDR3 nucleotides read TGTGCCAGCAGCCGGGACAGGCAAGAGACCCAGTACTTC.

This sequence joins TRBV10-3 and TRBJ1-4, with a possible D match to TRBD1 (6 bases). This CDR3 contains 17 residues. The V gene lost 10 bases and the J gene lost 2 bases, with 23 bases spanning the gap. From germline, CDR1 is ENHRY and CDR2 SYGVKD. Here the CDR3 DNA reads TGTGCCACCTACATCAGGACAGCCGAAACTACTAATGAAAAACTGTTTTTT. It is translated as CATYIRTAETTNEKLFF.

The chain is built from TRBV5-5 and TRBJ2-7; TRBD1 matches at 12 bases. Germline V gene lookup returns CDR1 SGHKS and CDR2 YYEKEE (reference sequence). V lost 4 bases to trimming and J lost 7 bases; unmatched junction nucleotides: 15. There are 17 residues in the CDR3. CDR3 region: CASSLLGLGQGAGEQYF. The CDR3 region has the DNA TGTGCCAGCAGCCTGCTCGGTTTGGGACAGGGGGCGGGGGAGCAGTACTTC.